What follows is one T cell receptor (beta chain) and its context. In its sample, this clone was seen once. Its antigen specificity is not known. No much larger clone exists at a distance of one base, and base qualities are not known. The data were taken from a study of shared clonotypes between healthy human individuals (TCRdb year 2020). Regarding the study in general: A couple of women and a few men aged 18 to 49 years were included in the cohort. Leukapheresis yielded between about 0.94 and 8.9 billion PBMCs per donor. To increase sequencing depth and limit assay-specific biases, TCR repertoire library preparation and sequencing were carried out by different laboratories using diverse techniques. Per donor, three plates each were used for CD4 naive and CD4 memory, two for CD8 naive, and one for CD8 memory. The study deeply sequenced blood TCR repertoires of about five healthy adults to estimate repertoire size and the extent of clonotype sharing between individuals.

Including the terminal cysteine and phenylalanine, the CDR3 comprises 13 residues. The kept DNA is CDR3 alone, 39 bases in frame from the first base. The germline V end is reduced by 6 bases and the J end by 6 bases; junction bases left unmatched: 5. CDR1 is given as MDHEN and CDR2 as SYDVKM, both from the germline V gene. Donors were healthy HIV-negative adults with no recently reported acute infections or vaccinations. Only Caucasian adults living in Nashville, Tennessee, USA were represented among the donors. Magnetic negative selection was used to enrich CD4+ T cells, after which naive cells were positively selected on CD45RA and the negative fraction became the memory subset. Blood was obtained by leukapheresis, after which PBMCs were separated by Ficoll-Histopaque density gradient centrifugation and cryopreserved in liquid nitrogen vapor phase. Analytical flow cytometry was used to check the purity and quantity of every magnetically sorted T cell population. Each sorted fraction had its genomic DNA isolated and then quantified by UV absorbance on a Nanodrop 2000c.

Using the deep immunoSEQ assay, TCR CDR3 regions were amplified from genomic DNA by multiplex PCR. Extracted genomic DNA from each cell subset was spread evenly across all wells of several immunoSEQ 96-well plates, with each plate serving as a replicate. For sorted subsets, 200 to 250 ng genomic DNA, equal to about 30,000 T cell genomes, was loaded into each replicate PCR. Purified libraries were measured with a Qubit 3.0 fluorometer, size-checked on a Bioanalyzer 2100, and measured again with the KAPA Library Quantification kit. Each immunoSEQ 96-well plate was sequenced on its own single-read 150-cycle Illumina NextSeq 550 flow cell. The source study handled its data this way. Because the immunoSEQ output included only junctional sequences and no quality scores, the filtering could not be the same as the filtering used for full-length reads. Sequences were annotated with PyIR, a Python wrapper for IgBLAST v1.9, using IMGT germline references to assign V/J genes and CDR3. Reads were removed for weak V/J assignments (E-value above 1e-6), missing CDR3, stop codons, out-of-frame junctions, or ambiguous translated residues. V3J clonotypes were defined as sequences sharing the same inferred V gene, J gene, and CDR3 amino acid sequence. Percentage overlap between repertoires was calculated by dividing the number of shared unique clonotypes by the size of the smaller repertoire. RTK rarefaction, the Chao1 estimator, and Recon v2.1 estimates of unobserved clonotypes were used to assess repertoire richness. For all TCRbeta clonotypes obtained by the gDNA method from four donors, generation probabilities were computed with OLGA. This is the immuneACCESS table as TCRdb keeps it, with only in-frame sequences that have V and J called. A part of the clones is gone; compared with another copy, unresolved V genes explain less than half, and the rest is unexplained. Clonal size and the V and J genes are those of that table, whereas D and trimming came from the DNA. Counted in this sample were 1.4 million to 1.5 million clones; roughly 97% of them appeared once. Over 1% of the sample is held by the ten biggest clonotypes.

On the study overall, not on this receptor specifically: Across a few donors, approximately 4.9% of naive CD4, approximately 3.6% of naive CD8, 2.3% of memory CD4, and 0.4% of memory CD8 clonotypes were shared. Pairwise subsampling indicated that sequencing depth was expected to affect the degree of clonotype sharing among donors. Naive subsets generally had larger estimated clonotype richness than memory subsets. Compared with non-shared clonotypes, the clonotypes found in all four sorted-subset donors had higher generation probabilities. The genetic and exposure-history diversity represented was limited by the small number of donors. Even with the large sequencing depth, rarefaction of the sorted-subset datasets indicated that sequencing was incomplete. Only blood was sampled, and tissue TCR repertoires likely differ from those in blood.

Here the chain combines TRBV28 and TRBJ1-5, and TRBD1 matches 7 of the central bases. Source material: naive CD4+ T cells sorted from blood. This sample's cell subset or site label indicates: CD45RA+ positively selected. The TCR sequence derives from a man aged 25-40 years in good health. The DNA reads TGTGCCAGCAGGCGGGACAGAATTCAGCCCCAGCATTTT. Its product reads: CASRRDRIQPQHF.